This T cell receptor beta chain stems from a study of shared clonotypes between healthy human individuals. CD45RO-negative cells were positively selected for CCR7, leaving out terminally differentiated effector memory CD45RA+ cells. Some clones are missing from TCRdb's copy, which holds only in-frame ones; the method was immunoSEQ multiplex PCR. This table has about 580,000 clones, roughly 98% appearing once. After removal of 6 bases from V and 6 bases from J, the junction contained 11 bases not matched to a gene. This CDR3 contains 16 residues. CDR1 and CDR2 from the germline V gene are MNHEY and SMNVEV (reference sequence).

The sequence was collected from a man aged 30 to 45 in good health. Sequenced input: naive CD8+ T cells sorted from blood. V gene TRBV27 combines with J gene TRBJ2-3; TRBD1 agrees at 11 bases. CDR3 DNA sequence: TGTGCCAGCAGAGGACTCCCGGGACAGGGGGGCGATACGCAGTATTTT. The encoded protein is CASRGLPGQGGDTQYF.